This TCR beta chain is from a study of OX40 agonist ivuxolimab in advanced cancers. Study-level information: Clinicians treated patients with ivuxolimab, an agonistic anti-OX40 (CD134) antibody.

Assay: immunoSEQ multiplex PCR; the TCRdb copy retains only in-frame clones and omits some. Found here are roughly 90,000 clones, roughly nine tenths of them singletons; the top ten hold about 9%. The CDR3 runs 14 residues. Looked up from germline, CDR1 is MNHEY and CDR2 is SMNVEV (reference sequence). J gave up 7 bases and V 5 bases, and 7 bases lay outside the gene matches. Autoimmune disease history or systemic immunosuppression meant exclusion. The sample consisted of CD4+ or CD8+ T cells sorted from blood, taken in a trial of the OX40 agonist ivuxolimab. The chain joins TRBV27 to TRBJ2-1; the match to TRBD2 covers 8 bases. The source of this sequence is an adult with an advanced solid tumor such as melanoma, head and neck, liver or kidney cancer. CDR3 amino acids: CASSVSGIANEQFF. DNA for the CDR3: TGTGCCAGCAGTGTTAGCGGGATAGCGAATGAGCAGTTCTTC.